This T cell receptor (beta chain) came from a study of T-cell reconstitution after alpha-beta-depleted transplantation in children. Germline loops: CDR1 KGHSH, CDR2 LQKENI. J gave up 7 bases and V 6 bases, and 7 bases lay outside the gene matches. There are 13 residues in the CDR3. Unique molecular identifiers were incorporated into the prepared TCRbeta library. TCRdb reanalysed the PCR reads using MiXCR and keeps one entry per CDR3 protein. The sample contains about 240,000 distinct CDR3 sequences, roughly 23% of which appear only once. Study-level results: By one year post-transplant, T-cell counts and diversity largely arose from T cells that were newly produced.

This clonotype was seen at least ten times. Antigen specificity is unknown. The specimen comprised PBMCs, sampled before TCRalphabeta/CD19-depleted stem cell transplant. The chain is built from TRBV18 and TRBJ1-2, with 8 nucleotides matching TRBD1. The TCR comes from a girl aged 2-10 years with Fanconi anemia, due to receive a stem cell transplant. The CDR3 here is CASSPDRGLGYTF. The CDR3 DNA is TGTGCCAGCTCGCCTGACAGGGGCCTTGGCTACACCTTC.